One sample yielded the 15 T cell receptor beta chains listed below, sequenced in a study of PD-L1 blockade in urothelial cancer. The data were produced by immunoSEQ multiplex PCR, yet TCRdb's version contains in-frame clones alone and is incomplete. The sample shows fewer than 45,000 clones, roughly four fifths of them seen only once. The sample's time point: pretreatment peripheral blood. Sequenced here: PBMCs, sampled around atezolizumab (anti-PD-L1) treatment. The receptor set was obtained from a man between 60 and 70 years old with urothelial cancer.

The CDR3 spells CAISESGSLGRTDTQYF. CDR3 nucleotide sequence: TGTGCCATCAGTGAGTCCGGTAGCCTGGGGCGCACAGATACGCAGTATTTT. The V and J genes are TRBV10-3 and TRBJ2-3, with D maybe TRBD1 (5 bases). Germline V CDR1 and CDR2: ENHRY, SYGVKD. The CDR3 loop spans 17 amino acids. Trimming shortened V by 0 bases and J by 1 base, and 14 bases separated the two germline ends.

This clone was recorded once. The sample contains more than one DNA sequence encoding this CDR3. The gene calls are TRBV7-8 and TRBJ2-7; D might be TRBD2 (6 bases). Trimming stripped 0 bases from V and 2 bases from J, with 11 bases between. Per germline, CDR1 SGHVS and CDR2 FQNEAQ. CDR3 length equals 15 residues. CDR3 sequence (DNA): TGTGCCAGCAGCTTAGCGGGGGGTCAAACCTACGAGCAGTACTTC. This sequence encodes CASSLAGGQTYEQYF.

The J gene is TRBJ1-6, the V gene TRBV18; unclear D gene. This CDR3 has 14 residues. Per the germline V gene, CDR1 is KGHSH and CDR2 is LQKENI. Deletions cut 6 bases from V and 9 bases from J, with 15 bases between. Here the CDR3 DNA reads TGTGCCAGCTCCGCGGCAGCCCAAAGTTCACCCCTCCACTTT. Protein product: CASSAAAQSSPLHF. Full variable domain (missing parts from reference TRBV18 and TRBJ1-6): NAGVMQNPRHLVRRRGQEARLRCSPMKGHSHVYWYRQLPEEGLKFMVYLQKENIIDESGMPKERFSAEFPKEGPSILRIQQVVRGDSAAYFCASSAAAQSSPLHFGNGTRLTVT.

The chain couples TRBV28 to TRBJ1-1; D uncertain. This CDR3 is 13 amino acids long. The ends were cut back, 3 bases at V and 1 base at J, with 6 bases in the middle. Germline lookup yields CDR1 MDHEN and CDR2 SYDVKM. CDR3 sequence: CASSFSGNTEAFF. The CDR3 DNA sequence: TGTGCCAGCAGTTTCTCGGGGAACACTGAAGCTTTCTTT.

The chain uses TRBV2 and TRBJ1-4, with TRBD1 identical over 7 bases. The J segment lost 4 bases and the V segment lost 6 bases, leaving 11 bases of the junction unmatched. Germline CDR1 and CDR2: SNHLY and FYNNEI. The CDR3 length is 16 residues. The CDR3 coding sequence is TGTGCCAGCAGGGATGACAGGGTCCAGGGTAATGAAAAACTGTTTTTT. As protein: CASRDDRVQGNEKLFF. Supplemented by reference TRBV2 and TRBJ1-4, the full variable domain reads EPEVTQTPSHQVTQMGQEVILRCVPISNHLYFYWYRQILGQKVEFLVSFYNNEISEKSEIFDDQFSVERPDGSNFTLKIRSTKLEDSAMYFCASRDDRVQGNEKLFFGSGTQLSVL.

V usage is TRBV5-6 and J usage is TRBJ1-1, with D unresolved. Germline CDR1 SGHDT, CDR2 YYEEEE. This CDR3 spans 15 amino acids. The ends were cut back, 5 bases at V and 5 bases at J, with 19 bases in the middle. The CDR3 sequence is CASSLGSDGGTEAFF. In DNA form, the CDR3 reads TGTGCCAGCAGTCTGGGATCGGATGGAGGGACTGAAGCTTTCTTT.

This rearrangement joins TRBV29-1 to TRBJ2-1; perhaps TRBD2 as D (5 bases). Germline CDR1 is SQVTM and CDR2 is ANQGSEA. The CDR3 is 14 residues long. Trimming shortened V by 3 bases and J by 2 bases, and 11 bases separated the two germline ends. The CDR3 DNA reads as TGCAGCGTTGACGAGGGCACGACCTACAATGAGCAGTTCTTC. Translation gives CSVDEGTTYNEQFF.

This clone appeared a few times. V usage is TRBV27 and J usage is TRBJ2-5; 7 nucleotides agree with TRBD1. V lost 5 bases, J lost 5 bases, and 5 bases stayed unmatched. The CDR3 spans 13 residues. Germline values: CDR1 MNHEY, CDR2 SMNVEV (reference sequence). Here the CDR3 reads CASSLTGLETQYF. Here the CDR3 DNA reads TGTGCCAGCAGTCTGACAGGGCTCGAGACCCAGTACTTC.

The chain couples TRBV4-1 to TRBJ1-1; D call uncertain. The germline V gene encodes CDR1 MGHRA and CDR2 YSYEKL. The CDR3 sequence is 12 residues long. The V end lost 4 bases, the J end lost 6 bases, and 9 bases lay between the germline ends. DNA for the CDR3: TGCGCCAGCAGCCCCCCCTTCTCTGAAGCTTTCTTT. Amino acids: CASSPPFSEAFF.

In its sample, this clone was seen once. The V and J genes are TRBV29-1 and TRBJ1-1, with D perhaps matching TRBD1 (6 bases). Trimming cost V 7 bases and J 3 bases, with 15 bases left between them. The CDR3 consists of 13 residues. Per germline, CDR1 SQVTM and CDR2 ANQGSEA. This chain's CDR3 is CSASTGPDTEAFF. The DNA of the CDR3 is TGCAGCGCCTCTACAGGGCCTGACACTGAAGCTTTCTTT.

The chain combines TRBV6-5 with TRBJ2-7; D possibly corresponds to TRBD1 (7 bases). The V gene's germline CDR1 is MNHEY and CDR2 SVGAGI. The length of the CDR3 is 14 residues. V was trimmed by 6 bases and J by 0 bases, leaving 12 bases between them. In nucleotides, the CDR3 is TGTGCCAGCAGCCCAGGGGGGACCTCCTACGAGCAGTACTTC. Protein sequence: CASSPGGTSYEQYF.

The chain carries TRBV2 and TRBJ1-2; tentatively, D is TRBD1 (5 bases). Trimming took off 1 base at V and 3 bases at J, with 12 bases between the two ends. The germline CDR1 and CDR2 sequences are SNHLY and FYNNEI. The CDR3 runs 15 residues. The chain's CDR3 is CASSEGQGLYYGYTF. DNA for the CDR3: TGTGCCAGCAGTGAAGGGCAGGGCCTATACTATGGCTACACCTTC.

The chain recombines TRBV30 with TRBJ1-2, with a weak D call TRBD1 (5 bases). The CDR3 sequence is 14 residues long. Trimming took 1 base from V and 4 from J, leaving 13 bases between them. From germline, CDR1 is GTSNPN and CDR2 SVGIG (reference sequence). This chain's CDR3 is CAWSAGGGSYGYTF. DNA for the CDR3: TGTGCCTGGAGTGCCGGCGGGGGTAGCTATGGCTACACCTTC.

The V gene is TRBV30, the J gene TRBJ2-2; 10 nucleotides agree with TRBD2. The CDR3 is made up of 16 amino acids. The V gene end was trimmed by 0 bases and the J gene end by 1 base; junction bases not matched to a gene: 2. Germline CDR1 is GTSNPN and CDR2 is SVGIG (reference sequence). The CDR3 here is CAWSVLAGENTGELFF. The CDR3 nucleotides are TGTGCCTGGAGTGTTCTAGCGGGGGAGAACACCGGGGAGCTGTTTTTT.

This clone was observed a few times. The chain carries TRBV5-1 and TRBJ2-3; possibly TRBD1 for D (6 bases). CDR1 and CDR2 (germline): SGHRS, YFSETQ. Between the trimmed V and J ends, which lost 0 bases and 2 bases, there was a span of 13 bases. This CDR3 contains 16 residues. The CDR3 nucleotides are TGCGCCAGCAGCTTGGCTGGGACACCGTACACAGATACGCAGTATTTT. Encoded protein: CASSLAGTPYTDTQYF. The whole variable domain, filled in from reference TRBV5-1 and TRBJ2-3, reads KAGVTQTPRYLIKTRGQQVTLSCSPISGHRSVSWYQQTPGQGLQFLFEYFSETQRNKGNFPGRFSGRQFSNSRSEMNVSTLELGDSALYLCASSLAGTPYTDTQYFGPGTRLTVL.